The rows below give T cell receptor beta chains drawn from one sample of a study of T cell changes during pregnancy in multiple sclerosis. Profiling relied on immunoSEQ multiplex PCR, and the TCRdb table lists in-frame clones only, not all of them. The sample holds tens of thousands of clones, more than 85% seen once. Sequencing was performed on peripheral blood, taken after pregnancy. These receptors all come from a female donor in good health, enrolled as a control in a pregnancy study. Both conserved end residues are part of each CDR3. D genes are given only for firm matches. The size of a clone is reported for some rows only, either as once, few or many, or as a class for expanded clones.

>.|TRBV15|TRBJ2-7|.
CATSRDLESSYEQYF
TGTGCCACCAGCAGAGATCTGGAGAGCTCCTACGAGCAGTACTTC
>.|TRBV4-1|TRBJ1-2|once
CASSPAQGQSYGYTF
TGCGCCAGCAGCCCCGCGCAGGGGCAGTCCTATGGCTACACCTTC
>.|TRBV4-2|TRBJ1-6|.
CASSQRADQGTYNSPLHF
TGTGCCAGCAGCCAAAGGGCGGATCAGGGGACCTATAATTCACCCCTCCACTTT
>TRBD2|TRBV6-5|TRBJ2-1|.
CASRTGRENLAEQFF
TGTGCCAGCAGGACCGGGCGGGAGAATCTGGCTGAGCAGTTCTTC
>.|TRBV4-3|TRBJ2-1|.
CASSKLGESPYNEQFF
TGCGCCAGCAGCAAACTAGGCGAGTCCCCCTACAATGAGCAGTTCTTC
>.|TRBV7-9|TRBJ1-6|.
CASSLVGGWSPLHF
TGTGCCAGCAGCTTAGTGGGCGGGTGGTCACCCCTCCACTTT
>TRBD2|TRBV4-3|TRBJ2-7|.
CASSQDATTSAAGGGWVDEQYF
TGCGCCAGCAGCCAAGACGCTACCACTAGCGCGGCGGGAGGAGGATGGGTCGACGAGCAGTACTTC
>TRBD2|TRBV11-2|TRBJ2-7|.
CASSFSDYRTSSLEQYF
TGTGCCAGCAGCTTCTCAGATTATAGGACTAGTTCTCTCGAGCAGTACTTC
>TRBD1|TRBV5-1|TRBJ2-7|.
CASSSQGVAYEQYF
TGCGCCAGCAGCTCGCAGGGGGTAGCCTACGAGCAGTACTTC
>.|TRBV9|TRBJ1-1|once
CASSGLGQSGNTEAFF
TGTGCCAGCAGCGGATTGGGCCAGAGTGGGAACACTGAAGCTTTCTTT
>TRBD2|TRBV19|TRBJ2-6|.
CASSPRRAGAKGANVLTF
TGTGCCAGTAGTCCCCGGAGAGCGGGAGCGAAAGGGGCCAACGTCCTGACTTTC
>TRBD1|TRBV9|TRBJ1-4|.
CASSLGVEGARKLFF
TGTGCCAGCAGTCTAGGGGTGGAGGGGGCGCGAAAACTGTTTTTT
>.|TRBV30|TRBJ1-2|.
CAWNFVAGRGYTF
TGTGCCTGGAATTTTGTGGCGGGGCGAGGCTACACCTTC
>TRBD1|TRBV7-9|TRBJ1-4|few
CASSRSGQVGEKLFF
TGTGCCAGCAGCAGATCGGGACAGGTTGGTGAAAAACTGTTTTTT
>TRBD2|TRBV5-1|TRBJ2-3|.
CASSLLSAGGADTQYF
TGCGCCAGCAGCTTGCTATCCGCGGGGGGCGCAGATACGCAGTATTTT
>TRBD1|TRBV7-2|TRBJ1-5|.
CASSPTGGNQPQHF
TGTGCCAGCAGCCCCACAGGGGGCAATCAGCCCCAGCATTTT
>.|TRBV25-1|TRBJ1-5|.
CASLPAGYNQPQHF
TGTGCCAGCCTACCCGCCGGGTACAATCAGCCCCAGCATTTT
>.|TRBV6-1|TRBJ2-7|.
CASSEYPSVKNYEQYF
TGTGCCAGCAGTGAATACCCCTCGGTAAAGAACTACGAGCAGTACTTC
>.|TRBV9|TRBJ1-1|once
CASSPRGGLDTEAFF
TGTGCCAGCAGCCCCCGGGGGGGGTTAGACACTGAAGCTTTCTTT
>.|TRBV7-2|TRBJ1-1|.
CASSLGFDRNVRNTEAFF
TGTGCCAGCAGCTTAGGGTTCGACAGAAACGTAAGGAACACTGAAGCTTTCTTT
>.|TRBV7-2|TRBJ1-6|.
CASSFGTPNSPLHF
TGTGCCAGCAGCTTCGGGACACCCAATTCACCCCTCCACTTT
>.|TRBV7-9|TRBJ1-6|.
CASSFGFNSPLHF
TGTGCCAGCAGCTTCGGGTTTAATTCACCCCTCCACTTT
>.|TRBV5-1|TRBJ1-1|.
CTSSLGGDSAEAFF
TGCACCAGCAGCTTAGGGGGGGATAGCGCTGAAGCTTTCTTT
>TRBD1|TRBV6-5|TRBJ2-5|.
CASSYSRGLEETQYF
TGTGCCAGCAGTTACTCGAGGGGGCTGGAAGAGACCCAGTACTTC